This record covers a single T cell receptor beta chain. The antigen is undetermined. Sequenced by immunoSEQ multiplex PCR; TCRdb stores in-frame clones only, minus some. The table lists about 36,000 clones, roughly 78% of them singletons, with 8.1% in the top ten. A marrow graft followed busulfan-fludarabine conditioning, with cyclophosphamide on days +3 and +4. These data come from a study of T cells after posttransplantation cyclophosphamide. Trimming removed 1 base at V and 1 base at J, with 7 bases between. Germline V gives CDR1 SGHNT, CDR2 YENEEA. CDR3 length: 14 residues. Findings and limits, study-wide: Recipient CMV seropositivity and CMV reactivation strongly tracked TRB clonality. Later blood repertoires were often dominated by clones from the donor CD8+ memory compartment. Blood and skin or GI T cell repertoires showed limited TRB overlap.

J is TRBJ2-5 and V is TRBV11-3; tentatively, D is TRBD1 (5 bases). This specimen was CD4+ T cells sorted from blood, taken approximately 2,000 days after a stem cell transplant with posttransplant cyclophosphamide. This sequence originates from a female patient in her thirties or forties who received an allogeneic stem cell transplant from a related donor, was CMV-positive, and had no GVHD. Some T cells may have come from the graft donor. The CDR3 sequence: CASSLAQGQETQYF. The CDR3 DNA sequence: TGTGCCAGCAGCTTAGCCCAGGGCCAAGAGACCCAGTACTTC.